Reported below is one T cell receptor (beta chain). Its antigen remains unknown. Libraries were prepared by immunoSEQ multiplex PCR; TCRdb keeps only in-frame clonotypes and omits some of them. The sample lists about 120,000 clones, about 77% seen once, with approximately 4.7% in the top ten. This entry is derived from a study of radiotherapy plus CTLA-4 blockade in lung cancer. The overall study: An objective response was seen in around a sixth of patients, and disease control in 31%. Study-level findings and limits: According to reports, early shifts in blood T cell clones, alongside interferon-beta, forecast response most accurately.

Ipilimumab-mediated CTLA-4 blockade plus focal radiation was given to patients having chemo-refractory metastatic non-small-cell lung cancer. The sample in question was peripheral blood, obtained from a patient treated with radiotherapy plus ipilimumab. This TCR was recovered from a human donor with non-small cell lung cancer who had a partial response to radiotherapy plus ipilimumab.

This CDR3 reads CASSALTGNEQYF. In DNA, the CDR3 is TGCGCCAGCAGCGCCCTGACAGGGAACGAGCAGTACTTC. The genes are TRBV4-1 and TRBJ2-7; 7 nucleotides match TRBD1. The CDR3 covers 13 residues. Trimming removed 5 bases from V and 5 bases from J; junction bases left unmatched: 6. Germline CDR1 is MGHRA and CDR2 is YSYEKL.